This T cell receptor (beta chain) appears in the sequencing data of a study of T cell repertoires in cytomegalovirus infection. From germline, CDR1 is SGHTA and CDR2 FQGNSA. There are 14 residues in the CDR3. Trimming took off 1 base at V and 2 bases at J, with 6 bases between the two ends. TCRdb recomputed calls from the reads with MiXCR, one row per CDR3 protein. The sample has 200,000 to 300,000 distinct CDR3 sequences; 9.1% are singletons. At least ten counts were recorded for this clonotype. The chain joins TRBV7-2 to TRBJ1-3; D might be TRBD1 (6 bases). The sample consisted of PBMCs. This clonotype originated in a human donor in good health (CMV status not recorded). Some clones in this sample may be carry-over from other donors' samples. CDR3 loop: CASSLGTAGNTIYF. As DNA, the CDR3 is TGTGCCAGCAGCTTAGGGACAGCTGGAAACACCATATATTTT.